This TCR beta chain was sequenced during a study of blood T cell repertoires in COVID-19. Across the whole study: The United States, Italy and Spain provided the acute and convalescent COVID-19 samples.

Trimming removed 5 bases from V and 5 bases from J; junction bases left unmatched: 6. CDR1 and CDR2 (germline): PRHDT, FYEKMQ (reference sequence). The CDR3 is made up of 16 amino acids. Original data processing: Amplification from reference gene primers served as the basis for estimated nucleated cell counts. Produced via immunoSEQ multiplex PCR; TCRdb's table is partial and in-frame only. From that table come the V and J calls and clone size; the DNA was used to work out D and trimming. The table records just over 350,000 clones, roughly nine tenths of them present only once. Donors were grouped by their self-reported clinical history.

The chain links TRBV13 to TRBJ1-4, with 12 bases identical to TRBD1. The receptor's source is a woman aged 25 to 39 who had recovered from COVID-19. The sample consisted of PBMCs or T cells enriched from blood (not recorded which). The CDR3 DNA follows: TGTGCCAGCAGCGCGGGACAGGGGGCAGGGAATGAAAAACTGTTTTTT. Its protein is CASSAGQGAGNEKLFF.